The clone carrying this T cell receptor beta chain has only a few counts. This CDR3 has 14 amino acids. The V end lost 2 bases, the J end lost 4 bases, and 13 bases lay between the germline ends. From germline, CDR1 is SGDLS and CDR2 YYNGEE. These data are taken from a study of T cells after yellow fever vaccination. Generation of TCR cDNA used 5'RACE template switching (which added a universal primer site and UMIs). One entry per CDR3 protein results from TCRdb running MiXCR on the 5' RACE reads. The repertoire holds about 350,000 distinct CDR3 sequences, with about 12% as singletons. The input for sequencing was CD4+ T cells sorted from PBMCs, taken 15 days after the yellow fever booster vaccination. This receptor was identified in a man younger than 30 who received the YFV17D yellow fever vaccine. The chain carries TRBV9 and TRBJ2-7; possibly TRBD1 for D (5 bases). The CDR3 DNA reads as TGTGCCAGCAGCGTTTCAGGGTTGGATTACGAGCAGTACTTC. It codes for CASSVSGLDYEQYF.